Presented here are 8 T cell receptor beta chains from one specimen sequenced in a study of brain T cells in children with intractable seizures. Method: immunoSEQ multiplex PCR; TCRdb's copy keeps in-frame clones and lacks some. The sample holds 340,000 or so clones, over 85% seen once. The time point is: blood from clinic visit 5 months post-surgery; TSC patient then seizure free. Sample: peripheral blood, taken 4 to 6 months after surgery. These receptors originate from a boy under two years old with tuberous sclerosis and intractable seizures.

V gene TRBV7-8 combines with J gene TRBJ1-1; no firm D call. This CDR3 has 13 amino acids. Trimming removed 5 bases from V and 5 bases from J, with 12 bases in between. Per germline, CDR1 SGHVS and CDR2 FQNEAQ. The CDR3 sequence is CASSADRETEAFF. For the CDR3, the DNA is TGTGCCAGCAGCGCCGATAGGGAGACTGAAGCTTTCTTT.

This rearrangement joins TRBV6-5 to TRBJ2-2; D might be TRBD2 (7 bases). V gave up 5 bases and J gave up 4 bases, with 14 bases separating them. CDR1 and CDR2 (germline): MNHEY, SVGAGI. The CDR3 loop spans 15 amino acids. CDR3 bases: TGTGCCAGCAGTCTAGCGGAGGGGGGCACCGGGGAGCTGTTTTTT. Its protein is CASSLAEGGTGELFF.

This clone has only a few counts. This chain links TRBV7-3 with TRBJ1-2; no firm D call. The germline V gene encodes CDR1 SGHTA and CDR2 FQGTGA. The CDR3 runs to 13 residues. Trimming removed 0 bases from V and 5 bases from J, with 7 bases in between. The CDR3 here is CASSLTFGYGYTF. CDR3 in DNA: TGTGCCAGCAGCTTAACTTTCGGTTATGGCTACACCTTC.

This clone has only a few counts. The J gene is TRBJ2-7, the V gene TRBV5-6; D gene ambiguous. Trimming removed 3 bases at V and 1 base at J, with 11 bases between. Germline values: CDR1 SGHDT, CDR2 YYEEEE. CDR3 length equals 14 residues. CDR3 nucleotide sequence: TGTGCCAGCAGCTGGAGACTGGGGTCCTACGAGCAGTACTTC. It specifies CASSWRLGSYEQYF.

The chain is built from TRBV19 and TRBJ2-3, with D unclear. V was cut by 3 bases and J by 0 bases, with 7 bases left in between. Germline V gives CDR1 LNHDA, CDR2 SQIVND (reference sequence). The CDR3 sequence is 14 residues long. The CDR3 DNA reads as TGTGCCAGTAGTATTGACCCTAGCACAGATACGCAGTATTTT. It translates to CASSIDPSTDTQYF.

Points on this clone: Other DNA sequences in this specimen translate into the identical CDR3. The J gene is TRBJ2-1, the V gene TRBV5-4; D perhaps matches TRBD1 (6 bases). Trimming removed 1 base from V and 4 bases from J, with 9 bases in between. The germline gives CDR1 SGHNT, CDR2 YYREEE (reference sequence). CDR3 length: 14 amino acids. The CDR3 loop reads CASSLQGSYNEQFF. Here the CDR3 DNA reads TGTGCCAGCAGCTTGCAGGGGTCGTACAATGAGCAGTTCTTC.

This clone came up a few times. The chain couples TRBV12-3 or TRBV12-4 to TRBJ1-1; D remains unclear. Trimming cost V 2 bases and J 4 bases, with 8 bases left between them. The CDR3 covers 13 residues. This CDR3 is CASSLILGTEAFF. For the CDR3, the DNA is TGTGCCAGCAGTTTAATCCTAGGCACTGAAGCTTTCTTT.

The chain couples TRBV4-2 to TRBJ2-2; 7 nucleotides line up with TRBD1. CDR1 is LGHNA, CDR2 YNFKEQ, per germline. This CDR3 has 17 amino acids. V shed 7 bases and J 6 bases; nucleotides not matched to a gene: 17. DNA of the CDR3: TGTGCCAGCAACCCTTTGGCGTGGACAGGCGGATCCGGGGAGCTGTTTTTT. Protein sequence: CASNPLAWTGGSGELFF.